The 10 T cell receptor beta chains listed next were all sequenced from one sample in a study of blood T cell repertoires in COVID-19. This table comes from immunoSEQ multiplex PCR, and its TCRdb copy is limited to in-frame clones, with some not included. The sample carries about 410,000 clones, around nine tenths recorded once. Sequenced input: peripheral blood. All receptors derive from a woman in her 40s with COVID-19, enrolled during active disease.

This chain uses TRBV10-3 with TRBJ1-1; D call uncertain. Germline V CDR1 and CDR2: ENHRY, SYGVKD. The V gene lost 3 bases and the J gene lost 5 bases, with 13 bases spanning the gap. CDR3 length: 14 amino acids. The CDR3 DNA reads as TGTGCCATCAGTGAACGGAGCGTTGAAACTGAAGCTTTCTTT. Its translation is CAISERSVETEAFF.

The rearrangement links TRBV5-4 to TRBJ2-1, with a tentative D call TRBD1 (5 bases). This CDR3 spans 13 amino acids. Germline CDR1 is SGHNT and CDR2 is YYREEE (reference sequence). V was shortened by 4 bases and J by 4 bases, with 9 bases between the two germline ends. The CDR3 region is CASSLDSYNEQFF. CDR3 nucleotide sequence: TGTGCCAGCAGCCTTGACAGTTACAATGAGCAGTTCTTC.

This CDR3 is CASSLSSGQGRNIQYF. The CDR3 DNA sequence: TGTGCCAGCAGCTTGAGCTCTGGACAGGGCAGGAACATTCAGTACTTC. This rearrangement joins TRBV7-9 to TRBJ2-4, with 8 bases fitting TRBD1. Germline lookup yields CDR1 SEHNR and CDR2 FQNEAQ (reference sequence). The CDR3 has 16 amino acids. After removal of 3 bases from V and 7 bases from J, the junction contained 11 bases not matched to a gene. Drawing the rest from reference TRBV7-9 and TRBJ2-4, the complete variable domain is DTGVSQNPRHKITKRGQNVTFRCDPISEHNRLYWYRQTLGQGPEFLTYFQNEAQLEKSRLLSDRFSAERPKGSFSTLEIQRTEQGDSAMYLCASSLSSGQGRNIQYFGAGTRLSVL.

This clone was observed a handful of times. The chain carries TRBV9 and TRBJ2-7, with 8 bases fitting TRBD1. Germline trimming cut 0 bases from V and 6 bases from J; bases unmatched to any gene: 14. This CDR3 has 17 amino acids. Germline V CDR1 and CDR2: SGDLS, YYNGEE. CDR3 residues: CASSVGQGYEAFAEQYF. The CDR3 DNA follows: TGTGCCAGCAGCGTAGGACAGGGGTACGAGGCCTTTGCCGAGCAGTACTTC.

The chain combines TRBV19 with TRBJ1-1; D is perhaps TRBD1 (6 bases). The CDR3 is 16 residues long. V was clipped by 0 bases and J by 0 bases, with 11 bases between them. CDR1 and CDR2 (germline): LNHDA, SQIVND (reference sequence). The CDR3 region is CASSIDHRTVNTEAFF. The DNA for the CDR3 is TGTGCCAGTAGTATAGATCATAGGACAGTGAACACTGAAGCTTTCTTT.

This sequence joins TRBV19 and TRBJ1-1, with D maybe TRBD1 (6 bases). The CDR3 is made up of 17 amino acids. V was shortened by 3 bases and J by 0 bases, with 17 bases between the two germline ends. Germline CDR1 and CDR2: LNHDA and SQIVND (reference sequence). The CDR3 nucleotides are TGTGCCAGTAGTATTACGGGGTACAGGGCGGTGAACACTGAAGCTTTCTTT. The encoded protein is CASSITGYRAVNTEAFF. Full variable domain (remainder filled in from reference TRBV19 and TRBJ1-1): DGGITQSPKYLFRKEGQNVTLSCEQNLNHDAMYWYRQDPGQGLRLIYYSQIVNDFQKGDIAEGYSVSREKKESFPLTVTSAQKNPTAFYLCASSITGYRAVNTEAFFGQGTRLTVV.

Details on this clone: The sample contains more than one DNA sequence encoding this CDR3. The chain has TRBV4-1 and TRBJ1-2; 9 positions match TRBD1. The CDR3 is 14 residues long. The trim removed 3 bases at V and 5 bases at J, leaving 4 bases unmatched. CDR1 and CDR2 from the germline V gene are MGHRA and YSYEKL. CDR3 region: CASSQGQGSYGYTF. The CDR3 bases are TGCGCCAGCAGCCAGGGACAGGGTAGTTATGGCTACACCTTC.

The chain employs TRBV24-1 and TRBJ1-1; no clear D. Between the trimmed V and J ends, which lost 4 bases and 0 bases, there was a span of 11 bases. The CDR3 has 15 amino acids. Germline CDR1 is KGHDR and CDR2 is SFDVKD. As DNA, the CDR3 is TGTGCCACCAGTGACTCGGGTTCTATGAACACTGAAGCTTTCTTT. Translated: CATSDSGSMNTEAFF.

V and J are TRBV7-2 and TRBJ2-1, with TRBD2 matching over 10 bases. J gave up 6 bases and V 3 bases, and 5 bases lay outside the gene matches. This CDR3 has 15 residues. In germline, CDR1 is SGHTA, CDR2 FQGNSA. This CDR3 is CASSFSGRRANEQFF. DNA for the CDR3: TGTGCCAGCAGCTTTAGCGGGAGGAGGGCCAATGAGCAGTTCTTC.

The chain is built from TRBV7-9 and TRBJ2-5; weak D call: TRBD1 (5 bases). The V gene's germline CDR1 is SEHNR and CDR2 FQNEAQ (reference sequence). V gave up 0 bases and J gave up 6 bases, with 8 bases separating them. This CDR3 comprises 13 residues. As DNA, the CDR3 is TGTGCCAGCAGCTTAGCTGGGGCGCAGACCCAGTACTTC. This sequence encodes CASSLAGAQTQYF.